The 18 T cell receptor beta chains reported below all come from one sample, sequenced in a study of blood T cell repertoires in COVID-19. Assay: immunoSEQ multiplex PCR; the TCRdb copy retains only in-frame clones and omits some. The table shows approximately 470,000 clones, with around 90% occurring only once. What was sequenced was PBMCs or T cells enriched from blood (not recorded which). These receptors were collected from a woman under 30 who had recovered from COVID-19.

The chain recombines TRBV27 with TRBJ1-2; 7 bases are a match to TRBD1. Per the germline V gene, CDR1 is MNHEY and CDR2 is SMNVEV (reference sequence). V shed 6 bases, J shed 5 bases, and the junction held 12 bases outside the gene matches. The CDR3 length is 15 residues. Here the CDR3 reads CASSPTTGQEYGYTF. CDR3 nucleotides: TGTGCCAGCAGCCCTACCACTGGACAGGAATATGGCTACACCTTC.

The table lists this clone with a few counts. The V gene is TRBV19, the J gene TRBJ1-3; D gene uncertain. The CDR3 spans 15 residues. The V gene lost 11 bases and the J gene lost 4 bases, with 21 bases spanning the gap. The germline V gene encodes CDR1 LNHDA and CDR2 SQIVND (reference sequence). The chain's CDR3 is CAVPGGPLVGNTIYF. The CDR3 bases are TGTGCCGTACCGGGAGGCCCTTTGGTGGGAAACACCATATATTTT.

The J gene is TRBJ1-6, the V gene TRBV15, with D possibly being TRBD1 (6 bases). Trimming removed 6 bases from V and 4 bases from J, with 13 bases in between. The CDR3 contains 15 residues. From germline, CDR1 is LNHNV and CDR2 YYDKDF (reference sequence). CDR3 in amino acids: CATSNLQGYNSPLHF. The CDR3 coding sequence is TGTGCCACCAGTAACCTACAGGGATATAATTCACCCCTCCACTTT.

This chain connects TRBV24-1 to TRBJ2-7, with D possibly matching TRBD2 (6 bases). CDR3 length: 16 residues. V was cut by 1 base and J by 5 bases, with 17 bases left in between. Germline CDR1 and CDR2: KGHDR and SFDVKD. The DNA of the CDR3 is TGTGCCACCAGTGATTTCGGGAGAGCTAATAGCCACGAGCAGTACTTC. Amino acid sequence: CATSDFGRANSHEQYF.

The genes are TRBV28 and TRBJ1-2; 10 positions match TRBD1. This CDR3 comprises 16 residues. V lost 6 bases to trimming and J lost 5 bases; unmatched junction nucleotides: 12. From germline, CDR1 is MDHEN and CDR2 SYDVKM. In DNA form, the CDR3 reads TGTGCCAGCAGCCCCCCAGATCCGGGACAGGGGTATGGCTACACCTTC. Residues: CASSPPDPGQGYGYTF.

This chain joins TRBV27 and TRBJ1-2, with TRBD1 matching over 12 bases. After removal of 4 bases from V and 7 bases from J, the junction contained 25 bases not matched to a gene. CDR1 and CDR2 from the germline V gene are MNHEY and SMNVEV (reference sequence). The CDR3 is 21 amino acids. The CDR3 bases are TGTGCCAGCAGTTCTTTCACGTATTCGGGACAGGGGGCGCCCCGTCCCTCTGGCTACACCTTC. The encoded protein is CASSSFTYSGQGAPRPSGYTF.

This rearrangement joins TRBV6-5 to TRBJ1-6; possibly TRBD1 for D (6 bases). Germline loops: CDR1 MNHEY, CDR2 SVGAGI. This CDR3 is built from 14 residues. For the CDR3, the DNA is TGTGGGTCGGGGGGGCCCTCCTATAATTCACCCCTCCACTTT. Translating it yields CGSGGPSYNSPLHF.

The sample holds a few counts of this clone. V and J are TRBV30 and TRBJ1-5; a possible D gene is TRBD1 (6 bases). The CDR3 totals 14 residues. V lost 3 bases to trimming and J lost 3 bases, with 12 bases between them. Germline values: CDR1 GTSNPN, CDR2 SVGIG (reference sequence). The CDR3 reads CAWRAQGTNQPQHF. The CDR3 DNA reads as TGTGCCTGGAGAGCACAGGGTACCAATCAGCCCCAGCATTTT.

The chain combines TRBV4-1 with TRBJ2-2; TRBD1 is a possible D gene (6 bases). V was cut by 6 bases and J by 6 bases, with 17 bases left in between. CDR3 size: 15 residues. Germline V gene sequence: CDR1 MGHRA, CDR2 YSYEKL. CDR3 DNA: TGCGCCAGCAGGACCGGGACACGGGCCGCCGGGGAGCTGTTTTTT. It is translated as CASRTGTRAAGELFF.

J is TRBJ1-6 and V is TRBV7-2; tentative D call: TRBD1 (6 bases). Trimming removed 3 bases from V and 3 bases from J, with 18 bases in between. Germline V gives CDR1 SGHTA, CDR2 FQGNSA. The CDR3 runs to 18 residues. The CDR3 sequence is CASSFNLQGRLYNSPLHF. The CDR3 region has the DNA TGTGCCAGCAGCTTCAACCTACAGGGAAGACTCTATAATTCACCCCTCCACTTT.

This chain connects TRBV2 to TRBJ1-1; 9 nucleotides line up with TRBD1. Germline V gene lookup returns CDR1 SNHLY and CDR2 FYNNEI. Trimming at V came to 4 bases and at J to 5 bases, leaving 5 bases not matched to a gene. The CDR3 sequence is 14 residues long. The CDR3 protein is CASSGRTGVTEAFF. CDR3 DNA: TGTGCCAGCAGTGGCAGGACAGGGGTGACTGAAGCTTTCTTT. Full variable domain (remainder filled in from reference TRBV2 and TRBJ1-1): EPEVTQTPSHQVTQMGQEVILRCVPISNHLYFYWYRQILGQKVEFLVSFYNNEISEKSEIFDDQFSVERPDGSNFTLKIRSTKLEDSAMYFCASSGRTGVTEAFFGQGTRLTVV.

A remark on this clone: Distinct nucleotide sequences in the sample also encode this CDR3. V and J are TRBV2 and TRBJ2-3; D is unresolved. V lost 6 bases and J lost 4, with 5 bases in between. From germline, CDR1 is SNHLY and CDR2 FYNNEI. This CDR3 comprises 11 residues. The CDR3 here is CASSAADTQYF. The CDR3 region has the DNA TGTGCCAGCAGCGCAGCAGATACGCAGTATTTT.

The chain joins TRBV3-1 (or the pseudogene TRBV3-2) to TRBJ2-7; 8 positions agree with TRBD1. The J segment lost 4 bases and the V segment lost 4 bases, leaving 6 bases of the junction unmatched. CDR3 length equals 14 residues. Germline CDR1 is LGHDT and CDR2 is YNNKEL (reference sequence). CDR3 amino acids: CASSPTGGRYEQYF. In nucleotides, the CDR3 is TGTGCCAGCAGCCCCACAGGGGGACGGTACGAGCAGTACTTC.

The table lists this clone with a count of one. This rearrangement joins TRBV11-2 to TRBJ2-1; D is possibly TRBD2 (6 bases). Trimming removed 0 bases from V and 4 bases from J, with 10 bases in between. There are 15 residues in the CDR3. Germline V CDR1 and CDR2: SGHAT, FQNNGV. The CDR3 DNA reads TGTGCCAGCAGCTTAGAGGATGGGGGGTACAATGAGCAGTTCTTC. Its protein is CASSLEDGGYNEQFF.

This clone showed up just once. The gene calls are TRBV6-5 and TRBJ1-6; TRBD1 agrees at 8 bases. The V and J ends lost 6 bases and 6 bases, in that order; junction bases with no gene match: 4. Germline V gene data show CDR1 as MNHEY and CDR2 as SVGAGI. This CDR3 contains 14 residues. For the CDR3, the DNA is TGTGCCAGCAGCCAGGGACAGGTTAATTCACCCCTCCACTTT. It codes for CASSQGQVNSPLHF.

This rearrangement joins TRBV28 to TRBJ1-5; perhaps TRBD1 as D (5 bases). The germline V and J ends were trimmed by 4 bases and 2 bases, with 9 bases remaining between them. Germline values: CDR1 MDHEN, CDR2 SYDVKM. CDR3 size: 14 residues. The DNA of the CDR3 is TGTGCCAGCAGTTCAGCCAGGGGCAATCAGCCCCAGCATTTT. As protein: CASSSARGNQPQHF.

This clone showed up just a few times. The chain combines TRBV12-5 with TRBJ1-1, with a weak D call TRBD1 (5 bases). V was shortened by 5 bases and J by 1 base, with 14 bases between the two germline ends. Germline V gene lookup returns CDR1 LGHNT and CDR2 FRNRAP. The CDR3 has 15 amino acids. CDR3 in DNA: TGTGCTAGTGGTGTTGTCGGGACTGGGAACACTGAAGCTTTCTTT. Protein product: CASGVVGTGNTEAFF.

The rearrangement uses TRBV18 and TRBJ1-6, with 7 bases matching TRBD1. The CDR3 loop spans 15 amino acids. Germline V gives CDR1 KGHSH, CDR2 LQKENI. J was trimmed by 7 bases and V by 2 bases; bases with no gene match: 5. In DNA form, the CDR3 reads TGTGCCAGCTCACCAAGGACAGGTGAAAATTCACCCCTCCACTTT. As protein: CASSPRTGENSPLHF.